Below, one T cell receptor beta chain is given with its context. Which antigen it targets is not known. Base qualities are not provided; no much larger clone lies one nucleotide away. The record originates from a study of OX40 agonist ivuxolimab in advanced cancers. As for the study more broadly: Ivuxolimab was a fully human IgG2 agonistic monoclonal antibody targeting the costimulatory receptor OX40 (CD134). Prior anti-PD-1, anti-PD-L1 or anti-CTLA-4 therapy was permitted, and 30% to 50% of dose-escalation patients had received checkpoint inhibitors. Peripheral TCRbeta sequencing was intended to test whether TCR sequence diversity was altered and clonal T-cell expansion was caused by ivuxolimab. A male proportion of roughly 80% and a mean age of about 60 years, ranging from roughly 20 to 80, were recorded for the dose-escalation cohort. Three dose-escalation patients achieved partial responses, one with hepatocellular carcinoma and two with cutaneous melanoma. Among the roughly 50 dose-escalation patients, 19 had hepatocellular carcinoma, approximately 15 melanoma, 9 renal cell carcinoma and 9 head and neck cancer. The monotherapy dose-escalation portion (N of about 50 patients) of the phase I ivuxolimab trial is reported in the paper. Intravenous ivuxolimab was administered to patients every 2 weeks at six dose levels: 0.01, 0.1, 0.3, 1.5, 3 and 10 mg/kg. General findings and caveats noted by the study authors: Partial responders in the 0.1-3.0 mg/kg groups had among the lowest normalized peripheral clonal expansion, especially among CD8+ T cells. The antigen specificity of the clonally expanded peripheral T cells was not determined. At doses of 0.1 to 3.0 mg/kg, clonal expansion of both CD4+ and CD8+ blood T cells was observed from baseline to week 6. Low levels of normalized T-cell clonal expansion were also shown by some nonresponding patients. After ivuxolimab, expanded clones were on average more numerous among CD8+ T cells than among CD4+ T cells.

Patients with a history of autoimmune disease or receiving systemic immunosuppression were excluded from the trial. Peripheral blood for TCR sequencing was collected from all dose cohorts at baseline, on cycle 4 day 1, and on cycle 7 day 1. The samples were drawn from a first-in-human, open-label, multicenter phase I dose-escalation trial of ivuxolimab. Adults with locally advanced or metastatic melanoma, renal cell carcinoma, hepatocellular carcinoma or head and neck squamous cell carcinoma were enrolled in the trial. Before TCR sequencing, CD4+ and CD8+ T cells were separately sorted from peripheral blood. Genomic DNA was isolated from the sorted cells so that the TCRbeta CDR3 region could be sequenced. TCRbeta CDR3 regions were sequenced using the immunoSEQ Assay. Sourced from immuneACCESS, this table was stored by TCRdb with only in-frame sequences that have V and J called. A share of the clones is absent; for the studies checked, an unresolved V gene accounts for under half, and the remainder has no known explanation. Counted in this sample were more than 65,000 clones; about 85% of them appeared once. About 0.76% of the sample is in the top ten clones.

This receptor was identified in an adult with an advanced solid tumor such as melanoma, head and neck, liver or kidney cancer. The sample was CD4+ or CD8+ T cells sorted from blood, taken in a trial of the OX40 agonist ivuxolimab.

The CDR3 reads CASSEVGGNQPQHF. The nucleotide sequence reads TGTGCCAGCAGTGAAGTCGGGGGAAATCAGCCCCAGCATTTT. This receptor chain uses TRBV6-1 and TRBJ1-5; a weak D assignment points to TRBD1 (5 bases agree). Between the V and J ends, shortened by 1 base and 4 bases respectively, the junction contains 8 bases. The CDR3 numbers 14 residues from cysteine through phenylalanine. Only CDR3 DNA is held: 42 bases, read in frame from base 1. Sequences MNHNS (CDR1) and SASEGT (CDR2) are obtained from the germline V gene.